The T cell receptor (beta chain) under discussion was sequenced for a study of blood T cell repertoires in COVID-19. Trimming cost V 5 bases and J 5 bases; bases outside gene matches: 3. Germline V gene sequence: CDR1 MDHEN, CDR2 SYDVKM. There are 13 residues in the CDR3. Sequencing used immunoSEQ multiplex PCR; TCRdb keeps in-frame clones, though not all of them. The data contain about 310,000 clones, about 89% of them seen just once; the ten biggest clones take up around 9.5%. Participant-given clinical history determined each cohort assignment. In its sample, this clone was seen once. Other DNA sequences in the sample encode the same CDR3.

The sequence was obtained from a woman aged 40-49 years who had recovered from COVID-19. The J gene is TRBJ1-1, the V gene TRBV28; 9 nucleotides align to TRBD1. Sequencing input: PBMCs or T cells enriched from blood (not recorded which). Here the CDR3 reads CASSLQGATEAFF. The CDR3 DNA reads as TGTGCCAGCAGTCTACAGGGGGCTACTGAAGCTTTCTTT.